This T cell receptor (beta chain) appears in the sequencing data of a study of ipilimumab plus nivolumab after autologous stem cell transplantation. Study in general: Median doses per patient: 5 ipilimumab, under 10 nivolumab. General observations from the study: The authors say TCR, Treg and microbiome findings warrant further study.

A note on this clone: The antigen is not known.

Sequenced by immunoSEQ multiplex PCR; TCRdb stores in-frame clones only, minus some. The sample has fewer than 45,000 clones; about 92% are singletons. This CDR3 has 14 residues. Trimming took 3 bases from V and 3 from J, leaving 11 bases between them. Per the germline V gene, CDR1 is GTSNPN and CDR2 is SVGIG (reference sequence). This sequence originates from a male donor with multiple myeloma. Sequencing used PBMCs, obtained in a trial of ipilimumab plus nivolumab as post-transplant consolidation. The chain carries TRBV30 and TRBJ1-4; TRBD1 is a possible D gene (5 bases). The chain's CDR3 is CAWRPREANEKLFF. The CDR3 bases are TGTGCCTGGAGACCCAGGGAGGCTAATGAAAAACTGTTTTTT.